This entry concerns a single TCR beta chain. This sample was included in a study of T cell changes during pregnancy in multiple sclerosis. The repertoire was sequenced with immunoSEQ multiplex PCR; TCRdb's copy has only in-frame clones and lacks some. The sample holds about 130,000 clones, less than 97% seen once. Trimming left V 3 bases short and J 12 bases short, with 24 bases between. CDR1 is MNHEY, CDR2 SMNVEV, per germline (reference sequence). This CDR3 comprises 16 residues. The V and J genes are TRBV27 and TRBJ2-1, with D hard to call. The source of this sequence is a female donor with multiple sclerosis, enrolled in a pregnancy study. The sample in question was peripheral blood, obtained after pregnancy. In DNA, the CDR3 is TGTGCCAGCAGTTTCTACCCCCTAGGCCAGACCGTTGGGCAGTTCTTC. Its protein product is CASSFYPLGQTVGQFF.